The 18 T cell receptor beta chains reported below all come from one sample, sequenced in a study of shared T cell receptors in the human thymus. Produced via immunoSEQ multiplex PCR; TCRdb's table is partial and in-frame only. This table has hundreds of thousands of clones, over 75% appearing once. This sample also belongs to another study, concerning human thymus T cells.

The sample taken for sequencing was thymocytes. Receptor source: a boy less than two years old with a congenital heart defect.

The V gene is TRBV4-3, the J gene TRBJ1-5, with a possible D match to TRBD1 (6 bases). The V end lost 1 base, the J end lost 2 bases, and 15 bases lay between the germline ends. Germline CDR1 is LGHNA and CDR2 is YSLEER. This CDR3 comprises 17 residues. The chain's CDR3 is CASSQGPRGAGNQPQHF. CDR3 coding DNA: TGCGCCAGCAGCCAAGGCCCACGGGGGGCGGGCAATCAGCCCCAGCATTTT.

The chain links TRBV7-2 to TRBJ1-2; 8 positions agree with TRBD1. CDR3 length: 15 amino acids. The V segment lost 1 base and the J segment 4 bases; nucleotides outside the gene matches: 5. Germline V gives CDR1 SGHTA, CDR2 FQGNSA. The CDR3 region has the DNA TGTGCCAGCAGCTTAGGGGTCAGGGGGCCCTATGGCTACACCTTC. This codes for CASSLGVRGPYGYTF.

CDR3 loop: CASTLTTQGTGPDTQYF. The CDR3 DNA sequence: TGTGCCAGCACCTTAACAACACAAGGGACAGGGCCAGATACGCAGTATTTT. The chain carries TRBV5-8 and TRBJ2-3, with 9 nucleotides matching TRBD1. The CDR3 has 17 residues. Germline values: CDR1 SGHTS, CDR2 YDEGEE. The V gene end was trimmed by 6 bases and the J gene end by 4 bases; junction bases not matched to a gene: 15. The whole variable domain, filled in from reference TRBV5-8 and TRBJ2-3, reads EAGVTQSPTHLIKTRGQQATLRCSPISGHTSVYWYQQALGLGLQFLLWYDEGEERNRGNFPPRFSGRQFPNYSSELNVNALELEDSALYLCASTLTTQGTGPDTQYFGPGTRLTVL.

The genes are TRBV29-1 and TRBJ2-1; TRBD2 matches at 9 bases. This CDR3 comprises 18 residues. Germline values: CDR1 SQVTM, CDR2 ANQGSEA. Unmatched junction bases numbered 22, after V lost 8 bases and J lost 5 bases. DNA for the CDR3: TGCAGCTGTTCGGACCGAGTTGGGGGCGGGAGGGCGGACAATGAGCAGTTCTTC. Protein product: CSCSDRVGGGRADNEQFF.

The V gene is TRBV6-5, the J gene TRBJ1-4, with 9 bases lining up with TRBD1. This CDR3 is built from 16 residues. V trimming: 0 bases; J trimming: 7 bases; junction bases outside the gene matches: 6. Germline CDR1 and CDR2: MNHEY and SVGAGI. CDR3 sequence (DNA): TGTGCCAGCAGTTACTCCCGGACAGGGGCAGGTGAAAAACTGTTTTTT. Translation gives CASSYSRTGAGEKLFF.

The chain recombines TRBV5-8 with TRBJ1-2; 8 positions agree with TRBD1. Trimming took 5 bases from V and 8 from J; bases not matched to a gene: 14. The CDR3 length is 15 residues. CDR1 SGHTS and CDR2 YDEGEE come from the germline V gene. For the CDR3, the DNA is TGTGCCAGCAGAACCGACGGGACAGGCGGGCTGGGCTACACCTTC. Protein sequence: CASRTDGTGGLGYTF.

V and J are TRBV10-1 and TRBJ2-3; no firm D call. Germline V gene lookup returns CDR1 WNHNN and CDR2 SYGVQD (reference sequence). The CDR3 is 14 residues long. V lost 5 bases and J 4 bases, leaving 13 bases between the germline ends. CDR3 sequence reads: CASSRRRNADTQYF. The CDR3 DNA sequence: TGCGCCAGCAGTCGTCGGAGAAACGCAGATACGCAGTATTTT.

This chain joins TRBV19 and TRBJ2-5; 10 bases fit TRBD2. Trimming cost V 4 bases and J 3 bases; bases outside gene matches: 14. The CDR3 loop spans 18 amino acids. In germline, CDR1 is LNHDA, CDR2 SQIVND (reference sequence). The CDR3 DNA reads TGTGCCAGTAGTAGGAGGACTAGCGGCACCTCTGAGGAAGAGACCCAGTACTTC. It encodes CASSRRTSGTSEEETQYF.

The chain is built from TRBV12-5 and TRBJ2-7; 8 positions agree with TRBD1. The CDR3 is made up of 20 amino acids. After removal of 2 bases from V and 0 bases from J, the junction contained 18 bases not matched to a gene. Germline loops: CDR1 LGHNT, CDR2 FRNRAP. The CDR3: CASGLPQGATPRGGSYEQYF. In DNA, the CDR3 is TGTGCTAGTGGTTTGCCTCAGGGGGCTACACCCAGGGGAGGCTCCTACGAGCAGTACTTC.

This clone was observed a single time. The chain recombines TRBV28 with TRBJ1-2, with D maybe TRBD1 (6 bases). Per germline, CDR1 MDHEN and CDR2 SYDVKM. The ends were cut back, 6 bases at V and 2 bases at J, with 16 bases in the middle. This CDR3 spans 15 amino acids. The CDR3 DNA follows: TGTGCCAGCAGACCCCCCGGGACACACAACTATGGCTACACCTTC. As protein: CASRPPGTHNYGYTF.

This chain joins TRBV5-1 and TRBJ2-7; D is possibly TRBD1 (6 bases). There are 15 residues in the CDR3. V lost 3 bases to trimming and J lost 2 bases, with 15 bases between them. Germline V gene data show CDR1 as SGHRS and CDR2 as YFSETQ. In DNA form, the CDR3 reads TGCGCCAGCAGCTGGTGGCCAGGGGCCGCCTACGAGCAGTACTTC. Encoded protein: CASSWWPGAAYEQYF.

This sequence joins TRBV7-3 and TRBJ2-7, with 9 bases identical to TRBD2. This CDR3 contains 14 residues. Germline values: CDR1 SGHTA, CDR2 FQGTGA. The junction had 9 bases not matched to a gene; V was cut back by 5 bases and J by 7 bases. The CDR3 spells CASSPSAGGGEQYF. CDR3 bases: TGTGCCAGCAGCCCTTCAGCGGGGGGCGGAGAGCAGTACTTC.

V gene TRBV7-2 combines with J gene TRBJ1-2, with TRBD1 identical over 7 bases. Losses at the gene ends were 4 bases for V and 7 bases for J; bases not matched to a gene: 9. Germline-derived CDR1 and CDR2 are SGHTA and FQGNSA. CDR3 size: 14 residues. CDR3 region: CASSYQGGRIGYTF. Written as DNA, the CDR3 is TGTGCCAGCAGCTATCAAGGGGGCAGAATTGGCTACACCTTC.

The chain links TRBV28 to TRBJ2-7, with TRBD1 as a possible D gene (5 bases). Germline values: CDR1 MDHEN, CDR2 SYDVKM. Deletions cut 5 bases from V and 0 bases from J, with 5 bases between. CDR3 size: 12 residues. The CDR3 nucleotides are TGTGCCAGCAGTCAGGGCTCCTACGAGCAGTACTTC. This codes for CASSQGSYEQYF.

This chain connects TRBV4-2 to TRBJ2-7, with 9 bases fitting TRBD2. The V and J ends lost 1 base and 2 bases, in that order; junction bases with no gene match: 9. There are 17 residues in the CDR3. The germline V gene encodes CDR1 LGHNA and CDR2 YNFKEQ. Here the CDR3 reads CASSQGDGLAGPYEQYF. For the CDR3, the DNA is TGTGCCAGCAGCCAAGGCGACGGGCTAGCGGGACCCTACGAGCAGTACTTC.

J is TRBJ2-5 and V is TRBV6-5; 9 bases match TRBD1. The V and J ends lost 6 bases and 2 bases, in that order; junction bases with no gene match: 7. Germline V gene lookup returns CDR1 MNHEY and CDR2 SVGAGI. CDR3 length equals 15 residues. CDR3: CASSHRGRGQETQYF. The CDR3 DNA reads TGTGCCAGCAGCCACAGGGGGCGCGGTCAAGAGACCCAGTACTTC.

The chain joins TRBV15 to TRBJ2-5; 9 bases map to TRBD2. Trimming took 0 bases from V and 5 from J; bases not matched to a gene: 13. The CDR3 length is 18 residues. The V gene's germline CDR1 is LNHNV and CDR2 YYDKDF (reference sequence). DNA of the CDR3: TGTGCCACCAGCAGAGATCGGGGCCTGGCGGGAGGGTGCGAGACCCAGTACTTC. Translated, it gives CATSRDRGLAGGCETQYF.

The V gene is TRBV28, the J gene TRBJ2-7; D call uncertain. Germline values: CDR1 MDHEN, CDR2 SYDVKM. Between the trimmed V and J ends, which lost 3 bases and 3 bases, there was a span of 12 bases. This CDR3 contains 14 residues. In DNA, the CDR3 is TGTGCCAGCAGTTTTAAACGGTTATTCTACGAGCAGTACTTC. This encodes CASSFKRLFYEQYF.